The 4 T cell receptor beta chains reported below all come from one sample, sequenced in a study of GPR56 and killer-like receptors on CD4 memory cells (dated by TCRdb to between 2018 and 2020). Five KLR/GPR56-defined CD4+ populations were enriched by fluorescence-activated cell sorting before TCRbeta sequencing. The data were produced on an Illumina HiSeq 2500. TCRdb reanalyzed the reads, keeping one entry per CDR3 protein sequence and omitting DNA. The table for this sample shows some 2,000 distinct CDR3 sequences. The ten most abundant clones make up around 4.9% of the sample. The sequenced sample was memory CD4+ T cells from blood. Source of these receptors: a human donor in good health.

V gene TRBV10-2 combines with J gene TRBJ2-5; TCRdb's D gene call, TRBD1, goes unchecked for lack of DNA. CDR3 size: 12 residues. Germline V gene data show CDR1 as WSHSY and CDR2 as SAAADI. CDR3 residues: CASTGTGTTQYF.

This clonotype is classed as medium-sized by frequency. V is TRBV18 and J is TRBJ1-4. This CDR3 has 14 residues. Germline V gene data show CDR1 as KGHSH and CDR2 as LQKENI. The CDR3 sequence is CASSPKPINEKLFF.

The chain joins TRBV5-5 to TRBJ1-3; TCRdb proposes TRBD1, but this gene call is untestable without DNA. The CDR3 has 14 residues. Germline V gene sequence: CDR1 SGHKS, CDR2 YYEKEE (reference sequence). CDR3 loop: CASSLGAAGNTIYF.

This rearrangement joins TRBV12-3 or TRBV12-4 to TRBJ1-2; TCRdb lists TRBD1, though no DNA is available to test this call. CDR3 size: 15 residues. CDR3 sequence: CASTIIGQGAHGYTF.